This T cell receptor beta chain originates from a study of OX40 agonist ivuxolimab in advanced cancers. Blood was sampled at baseline, cycle 4 day 1, and cycle 7 day 1. Here immunoSEQ multiplex PCR was the method, and the copy in TCRdb shows in-frame clones only, minus some. The sample yields 95,000 or so clones, about 85% seen once. Regarding the study as a whole: Within 6 weeks, CD4+ and CD8+ blood T cells expanded clonally at 0.1 to 3.0 mg/kg. Antigen specificity remained undetermined for the expanded peripheral T cells. CD4+ T cells averaged fewer expanded clones than CD8+ T cells.

To note about this clone: Antigen: not known.

In germline, CDR1 is SGHVS, CDR2 FQNEAQ. The germline V and J ends were trimmed by 4 bases and 1 base, with 10 bases remaining between them. CDR3 length equals 14 residues. The source of this sequence is an adult with an advanced solid tumor such as melanoma, head and neck, liver or kidney cancer. The source material was CD4+ or CD8+ T cells sorted from blood, sampled in a trial of the OX40 agonist ivuxolimab. The chain uses TRBV7-8 and TRBJ2-5; D unclear. CDR3 residues: CASSWPKPQETQYF. The CDR3 DNA reads TGTGCCAGCAGCTGGCCTAAACCCCAAGAGACCCAGTACTTC.